A selection of T cell receptor beta chains follows, all from one sample in a study of T cells in Graves' hyperthyroidism and ophthalmopathy. From the multiplex PCR reads, TCRdb called clonotypes with MiXCR, one entry per CDR3 protein. The sample lists over 500,000 distinct CDR3 sequences; 35% to 50% were seen once. Sequencing was done on a sample of peripheral blood or thyroid tissue (not recorded which). The receptors originated from an adult woman with Graves' disease, either hyperthyroidism or ophthalmopathy (not recorded which). CDR3s include the opening cysteine and the closing phenylalanine or tryptophan. The D gene is left open where the match is weak. Clone size is shown for a subset of rows, as once, few, many or a class of expanded clone.

d_gene	v_gene	j_gene	abundance	CDR3nt	CDR3aa
TRBD1	TRBV7-9	TRBJ2-2	once	TGTGCCAGCAGCCGCCCACAGGGGGGGGAGCTGTTTTTT	CASSRPQGGELFF
TRBD1	TRBV29-1	TRBJ1-2	few	TGCAGCGTCGAAAGGGACAGGGATAACTATGGCTACACCTTC	CSVERDRDNYGYTF
NA	TRBV12-3/TRBV12-4	TRBJ1-4	NA	TGTGCCAGCAGTTCCCCACGCCAGGGGATCATAAATGAAAAACTGTTTTTT	CASSSPRQGIINEKLFF
NA	TRBV10-3	TRBJ2-5	NA	TGTGCCATCAGTAAAGACACTTTAGGCGGTGGAGAGACCCAGTACTTC	CAISKDTLGGGETQYF
NA	TRBV2	TRBJ2-7	many	TGTGCCAGCAGTGGCACAGGCACAAAGTACGAGCAGTACTTC	CASSGTGTKYEQYF
TRBD1	TRBV7-9	TRBJ2-7	NA	TGTGCCAGCATCCCCGGGGGGACAGGGCCTCACGAGCAGTACTTC	CASIPGGTGPHEQYF
TRBD2	TRBV12-3/TRBV12-4	TRBJ2-5	many	TGTGCCAGCAGCGAATTGGGACTAGCGCAAGAGACCCAGTACTTC	CASSELGLAQETQYF
NA	TRBV12-3/TRBV12-4	TRBJ2-5	many	TGTGCCAGCAGGGACGGACAGACTCAAGAGACCCAGTACTTC	CASRDGQTQETQYF
TRBD1	TRBV10-2	TRBJ2-7	NA	TGTGCCAGCAGTTTATCATGGGACAGGGGAGCCTACGAGCAGTACTTC	CASSLSWDRGAYEQYF
NA	TRBV28	TRBJ2-2	few	TGTGCCAGCAGTTTATCGTCCGGGGAGCTGTTTTTT	CASSLSSGELFF
TRBD1	TRBV11-2	TRBJ1-2	many	TGTGCCAGCAGCTTTGACAGGGCTGGTGATGGCTACACCTTC	CASSFDRAGDGYTF
TRBD2	TRBV12-3/TRBV12-4	TRBJ2-2	NA	TGTGCCAGCAGCCAAGCGGGATCTTACACCGGGGAGCTGTTTTTT	CASSQAGSYTGELFF
TRBD1	TRBV3-1	TRBJ1-2	few	TGTGCCAGCAGCCCTGGGACAGATGAGTCTTTCTACACCTTC	CASSPGTDESFYTF
NA	TRBV6-5	TRBJ1-1	many	TGTGCCAGCGGTCCCGGACCGAACACTGAAGCTTTCTTT	CASGPGPNTEAFF
NA	TRBV6-1	TRBJ2-2	few	TGTGCCAGCAGTGAATTTGGGAGGCGGGGAACCGGGGAGCTGTTTTTT	CASSEFGRRGTGELFF
NA	TRBV5-4	TRBJ2-7	NA	TGTGCCAGCAGCTTGGCGACCCCGGGGCCCTACGAGCAGTACTTC	CASSLATPGPYEQYF
TRBD2	TRBV5-1	TRBJ2-7	many	TGCGCCAGCAGCTACCAAGGAGGGATCGGGAGGAGTGACGAGCAGTACTTC	CASSYQGGIGRSDEQYF
TRBD1	TRBV7-3	TRBJ1-2	many	TGTGCCAGCAGTGCAGCCGGGACAGGGGGCAACTATGGCTACACCTTC	CASSAAGTGGNYGYTF
NA	TRBV18	TRBJ1-3	NA	TGTGCCAGCTCACCAGATAGAGGTGACACCATATATTTT	CASSPDRGDTIYF
NA	TRBV20-1	TRBJ2-5	many	TGCAGTGCTCGCGGACAAGATCAAGAGACCCAGTACTTC	CSARGQDQETQYF
NA	TRBV2	TRBJ2-7	many	TGTGCCAGCAGCCCCCAGGTACTTTCCTACGAGCAGTACTTC	CASSPQVLSYEQYF
TRBD1	TRBV19	TRBJ1-5	NA	TGTGCCAGTAGTACGGACAGGGCCTCGGGGCCCCAGCATTTT	CASSTDRASGPQHF
TRBD1	TRBV20-1	TRBJ2-5	many	TGCAGTGCTAGCGCTGACAGGGGGCAAGAGACCCAGTACTTC	CSASADRGQETQYF